This TCR beta chain was captured by sequencing in a study of blood T cell repertoires in COVID-19. Turning to the study itself: The samples span acute and convalescent COVID-19 from the United States, Italy and Spain.

Original handling: Reference gene primer amplification in the assay estimated nucleated cell counts. This table comes from immunoSEQ multiplex PCR, and its TCRdb copy is limited to in-frame clones, with some not included. V, J and clone size reflect that table, while D and trimming were determined from the DNA. This repertoire shows some 130,000 clones, over 60% found once; its top ten account for around 14%. V gave up 0 bases and J gave up 5 bases, with 10 bases separating them. Germline V CDR1 and CDR2: SQVTM, ANQGSEA. The CDR3 sequence is 13 residues long. The TCR sequence derives from a man older than 75 with acute or convalescent COVID-19. Specimen: peripheral blood. The V call is TRBV29-1, the J call TRBJ2-5; TRBD2 is a possible D gene (5 bases). CDR3 amino acids: CSVEERAGETQYF. CDR3 DNA: TGCAGCGTTGAAGAGAGGGCCGGGGAGACCCAGTACTTC. The whole variable domain, remainder taken from reference TRBV29-1 and TRBJ2-5, is SAVISQKPSRDICQRGTSLTIQCQVDSQVTMMFWYRQQPGQSLTLIATANQGSEATYESGFVIDKFPISRPNLTFSTLTVSNMSPEDSSIYLCSVEERAGETQYFGPGTRLLVL.